This T cell receptor beta chain came from a study of blood T cells in healthy people across ages. The donors, all healthy, were Caucasians living in Russia, aged about 6 to 95. Study findings and constraints: Diversity estimates from one million T cells were considered underestimates.

This clonotype was picked up many times. The antigen remains unidentified. The second PCR ran roughly 7 to 12 cycles with a sample-barcoded 5' primer and J-beta primers. CDR3-containing paired-end reads numbering at least 2.5 million came from each sample. TCRdb re-called the 5' RACE reads through MiXCR, storing one row per CDR3 protein. This table has hundreds of thousands of distinct CDR3 sequences, about 53% appearing once. The CDR3 has 12 residues. The germline V gene has CDR1 SGHTA and CDR2 FQGNSA. V lost 6 bases and J lost 2, with 6 bases in between. J is TRBJ2-3 and V is TRBV7-2; no reliable D call. Material for sequencing was blood. The source is a man in his fifties or sixties in good health. In DNA, the CDR3 is TGTGCCAGCAGTTCCTACACAGATACGCAGTATTTT. Encoded protein: CASSSYTDTQYF.